Below are 4 T cell receptor beta chains sequenced from a single sample in a study of CXCR3-negative and CXCR3-positive naive CD8 T cells. Through 5' RACE with UMI labels, the TRB cDNA libraries were prepared. For each CDR3 protein, TCRdb gives one entry from its re-call of the 5' RACE reads, without DNA. Its table lists about 40,000 distinct CDR3 sequences. The sample consisted of memory CD8+ T cells from blood. These receptors were obtained from a human donor in good health. Some clones in this sample may be carry-over from other donors' samples.

V and J are TRBV28 and TRBJ2-7; TCRdb names TRBD1, which stays unverified in the absence of DNA. The CDR3 sequence is 13 residues long. Germline lookup yields CDR1 MDHEN and CDR2 SYDVKM. CDR3 in amino acids: CASSQGAGDEQYF.

The rearrangement links TRBV29-1 to TRBJ1-3. Germline V gives CDR1 SQVTM, CDR2 ANQGSEA. The CDR3 runs to 14 residues. CDR3 region: CSVLNGVSGNTIYF.

This chain links TRBV12-3 or TRBV12-4 with TRBJ1-2; lacking DNA, the TRBD1 call made by TCRdb goes unchecked. The CDR3 runs to 12 residues. Here the CDR3 reads CATPVGANGYTF.

The chain uses TRBV7-6 and TRBJ2-5. Germline lookup yields CDR1 SGHVS and CDR2 FNYEAQ. This CDR3 has 14 residues. The CDR3 sequence is CASSLDRHQETQYF.